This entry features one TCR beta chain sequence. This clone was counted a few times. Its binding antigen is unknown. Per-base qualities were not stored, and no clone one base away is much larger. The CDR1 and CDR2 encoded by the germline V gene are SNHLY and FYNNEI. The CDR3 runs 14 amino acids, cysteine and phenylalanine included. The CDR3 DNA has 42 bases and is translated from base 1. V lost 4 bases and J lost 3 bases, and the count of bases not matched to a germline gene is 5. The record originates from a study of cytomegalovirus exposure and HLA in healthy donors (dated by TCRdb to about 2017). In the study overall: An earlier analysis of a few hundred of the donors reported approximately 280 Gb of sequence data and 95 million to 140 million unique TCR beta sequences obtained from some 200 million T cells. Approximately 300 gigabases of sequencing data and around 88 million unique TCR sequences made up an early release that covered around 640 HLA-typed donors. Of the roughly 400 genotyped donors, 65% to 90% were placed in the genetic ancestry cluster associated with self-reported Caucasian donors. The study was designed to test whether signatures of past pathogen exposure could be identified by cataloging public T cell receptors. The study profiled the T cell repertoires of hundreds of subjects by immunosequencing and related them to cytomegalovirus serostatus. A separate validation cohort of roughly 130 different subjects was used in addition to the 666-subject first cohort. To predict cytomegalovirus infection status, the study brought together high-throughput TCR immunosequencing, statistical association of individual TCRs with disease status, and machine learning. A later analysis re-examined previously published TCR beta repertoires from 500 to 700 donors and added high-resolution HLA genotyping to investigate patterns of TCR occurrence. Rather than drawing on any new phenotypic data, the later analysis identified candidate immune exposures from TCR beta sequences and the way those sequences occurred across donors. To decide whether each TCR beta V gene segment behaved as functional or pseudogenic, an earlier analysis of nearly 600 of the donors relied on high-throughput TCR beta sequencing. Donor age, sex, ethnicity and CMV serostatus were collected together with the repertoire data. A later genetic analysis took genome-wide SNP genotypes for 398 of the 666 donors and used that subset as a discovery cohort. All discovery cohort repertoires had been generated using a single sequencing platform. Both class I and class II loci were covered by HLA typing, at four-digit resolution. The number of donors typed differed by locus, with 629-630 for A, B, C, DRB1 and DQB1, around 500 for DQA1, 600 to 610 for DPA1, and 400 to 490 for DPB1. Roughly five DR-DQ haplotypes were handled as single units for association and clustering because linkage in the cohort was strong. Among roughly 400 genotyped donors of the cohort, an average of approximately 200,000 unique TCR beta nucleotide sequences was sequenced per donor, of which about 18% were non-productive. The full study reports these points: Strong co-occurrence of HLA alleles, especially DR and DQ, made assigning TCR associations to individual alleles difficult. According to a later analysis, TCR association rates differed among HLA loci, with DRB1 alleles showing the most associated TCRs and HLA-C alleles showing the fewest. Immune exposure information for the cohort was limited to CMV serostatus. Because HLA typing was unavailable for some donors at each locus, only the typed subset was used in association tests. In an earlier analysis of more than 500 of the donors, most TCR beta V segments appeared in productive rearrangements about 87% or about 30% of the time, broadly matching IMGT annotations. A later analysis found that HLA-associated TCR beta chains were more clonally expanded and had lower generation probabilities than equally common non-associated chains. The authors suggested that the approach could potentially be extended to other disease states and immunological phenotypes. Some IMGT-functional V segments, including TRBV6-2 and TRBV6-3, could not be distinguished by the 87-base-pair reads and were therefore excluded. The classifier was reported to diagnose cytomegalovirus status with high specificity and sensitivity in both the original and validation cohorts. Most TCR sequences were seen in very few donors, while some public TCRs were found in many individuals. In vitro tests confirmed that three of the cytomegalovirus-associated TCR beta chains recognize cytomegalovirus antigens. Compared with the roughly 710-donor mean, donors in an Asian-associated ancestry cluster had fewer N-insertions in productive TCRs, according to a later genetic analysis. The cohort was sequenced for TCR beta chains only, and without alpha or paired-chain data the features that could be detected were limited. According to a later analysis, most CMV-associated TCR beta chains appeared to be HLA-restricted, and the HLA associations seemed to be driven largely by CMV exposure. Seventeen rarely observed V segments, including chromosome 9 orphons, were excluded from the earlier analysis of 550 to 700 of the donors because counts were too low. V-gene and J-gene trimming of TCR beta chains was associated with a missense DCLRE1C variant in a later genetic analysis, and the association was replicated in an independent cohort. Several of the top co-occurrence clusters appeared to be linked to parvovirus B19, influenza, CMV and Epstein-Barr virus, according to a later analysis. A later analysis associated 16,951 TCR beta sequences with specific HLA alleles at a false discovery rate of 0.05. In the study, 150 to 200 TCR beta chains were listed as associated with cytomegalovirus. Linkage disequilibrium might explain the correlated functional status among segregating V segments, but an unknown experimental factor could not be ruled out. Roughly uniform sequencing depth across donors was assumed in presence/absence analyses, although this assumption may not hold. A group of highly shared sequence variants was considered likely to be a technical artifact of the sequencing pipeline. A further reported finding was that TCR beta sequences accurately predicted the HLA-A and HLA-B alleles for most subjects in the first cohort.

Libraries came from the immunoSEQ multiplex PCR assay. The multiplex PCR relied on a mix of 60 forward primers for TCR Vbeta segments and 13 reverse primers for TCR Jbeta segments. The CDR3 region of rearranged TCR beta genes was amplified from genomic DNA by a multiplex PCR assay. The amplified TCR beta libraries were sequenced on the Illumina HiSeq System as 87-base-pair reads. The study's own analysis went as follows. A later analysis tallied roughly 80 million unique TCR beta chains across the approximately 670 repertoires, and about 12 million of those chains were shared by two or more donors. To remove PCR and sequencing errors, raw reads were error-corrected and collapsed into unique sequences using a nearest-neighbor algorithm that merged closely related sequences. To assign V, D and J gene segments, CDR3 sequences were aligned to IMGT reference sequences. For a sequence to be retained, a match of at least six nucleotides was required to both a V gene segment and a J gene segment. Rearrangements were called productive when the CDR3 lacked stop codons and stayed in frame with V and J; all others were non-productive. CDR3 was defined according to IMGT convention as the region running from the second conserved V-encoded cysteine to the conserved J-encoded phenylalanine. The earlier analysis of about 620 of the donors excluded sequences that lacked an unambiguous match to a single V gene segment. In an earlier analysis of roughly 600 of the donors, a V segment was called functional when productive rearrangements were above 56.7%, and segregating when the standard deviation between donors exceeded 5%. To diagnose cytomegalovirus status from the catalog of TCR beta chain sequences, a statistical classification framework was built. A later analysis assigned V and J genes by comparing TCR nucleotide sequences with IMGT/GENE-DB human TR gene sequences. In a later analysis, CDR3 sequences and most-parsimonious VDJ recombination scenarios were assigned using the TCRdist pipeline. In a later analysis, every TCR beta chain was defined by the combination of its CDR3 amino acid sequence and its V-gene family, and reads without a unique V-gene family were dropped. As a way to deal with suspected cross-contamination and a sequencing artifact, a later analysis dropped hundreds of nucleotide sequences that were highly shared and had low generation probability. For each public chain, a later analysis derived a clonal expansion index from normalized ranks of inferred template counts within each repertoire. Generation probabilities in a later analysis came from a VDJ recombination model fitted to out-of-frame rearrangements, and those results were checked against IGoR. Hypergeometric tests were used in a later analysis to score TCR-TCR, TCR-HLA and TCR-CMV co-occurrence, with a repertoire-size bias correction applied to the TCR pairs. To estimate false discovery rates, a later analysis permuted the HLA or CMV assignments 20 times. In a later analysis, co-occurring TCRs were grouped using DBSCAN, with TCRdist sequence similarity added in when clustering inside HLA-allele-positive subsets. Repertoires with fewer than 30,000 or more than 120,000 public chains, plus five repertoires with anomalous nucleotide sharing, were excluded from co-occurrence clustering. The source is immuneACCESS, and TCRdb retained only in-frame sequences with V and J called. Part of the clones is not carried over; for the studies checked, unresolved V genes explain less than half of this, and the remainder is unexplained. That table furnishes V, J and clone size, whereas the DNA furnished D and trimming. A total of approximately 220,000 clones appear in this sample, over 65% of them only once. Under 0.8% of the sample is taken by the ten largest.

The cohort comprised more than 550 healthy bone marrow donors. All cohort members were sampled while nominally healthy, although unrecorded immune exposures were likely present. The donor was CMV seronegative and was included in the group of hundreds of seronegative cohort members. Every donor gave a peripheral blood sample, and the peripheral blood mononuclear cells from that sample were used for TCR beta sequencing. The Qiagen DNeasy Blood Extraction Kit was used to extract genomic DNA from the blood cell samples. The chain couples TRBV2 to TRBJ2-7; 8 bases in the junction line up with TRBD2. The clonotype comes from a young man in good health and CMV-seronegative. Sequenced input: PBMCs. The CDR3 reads CASSVSLAGYEQYF. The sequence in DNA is TGTGCCAGCAGTGTCAGTCTAGCGGGCTACGAGCAGTACTTC.